This section outlines one TCR beta chain sequence together with its context. The data originate from a study of identifying expanded T cells in peripheral blood. Here immunoSEQ multiplex PCR was the method, and the copy in TCRdb shows in-frame clones only, minus some. The sample lists 70,000 to 95,000 clones, over 85% occurring once. Healthy donors had no documented immune events, such as infections, while sampled. V was clipped by 2 bases and J by 2 bases, with 15 bases between them. The CDR3 has 16 residues. Per the germline V gene, CDR1 is MNHNY and CDR2 is SVGAGI (reference sequence). The chain has TRBV6-6 and TRBJ1-2; D not certain. The receptor was derived from a person between 18 and 69 years old in good health. Sample: blood. CDR3 coding DNA: TGTGCCAGCAGTTACGGACTTACAACAAGAAACTATGGCTACACCTTC. This codes for CASSYGLTTRNYGYTF.